The 7 T cell receptor beta chains below all came from one sample that was sequenced in a study of shared clonotypes between healthy human individuals. The protocol was immunoSEQ multiplex PCR, while the TCRdb copy is restricted to in-frame clones and leaves out a portion. Of fewer than 650,000 clones detected, roughly 79% appear once; the ten largest clones hold approximately 12%. The sequenced sample consisted of PBMCs. The receptors shown here come from a woman aged 40 to 50 in good health. Some clones in this sample may be carry-over from other donors' samples.

Of note for this clone: A far larger clone is only one base removed, so a read error is likely. The chain uses TRBV30 and TRBJ2-7; 8 positions agree with TRBD1. Germline V lookup: CDR1 GTSNPN, CDR2 SVGIG (reference sequence). J lost 8 bases, V lost 4 bases, and 16 bases had no gene match. The length of the CDR3 is 15 residues. In DNA form, the CDR3 reads TGTGCCTGGATATCCCTGCAGGGGGCTTTTTACAAGCAGTACTTC. Protein sequence: CAWISLQGAFYKQYF.

The chain links TRBV28 to TRBJ2-7; TRBD2 agrees at 8 bases. The germline CDR1 and CDR2 sequences are MDHEN and SYDVKM. This CDR3 is 15 amino acids long. The V and J ends lost 6 bases and 4 bases, in that order; junction bases with no gene match: 11. The CDR3 DNA sequence: TGTGCCAGCAGATACCCCGGGACTAGAACTTACGAGCAGTACTTC. It encodes CASRYPGTRTYEQYF.

This chain links TRBV7-3 with TRBJ2-7; 7 bases are shared with TRBD2. This CDR3 comprises 15 residues. CDR1 is SGHTA and CDR2 is FQGTGA in the germline V gene. V was pared by 5 bases and J by 3 bases, with 10 bases of the junction left unmatched. CDR3 sequence reads: CASSPSLAEFYEQYF. In nucleotides, the CDR3 is TGTGCCAGCAGCCCCAGCCTAGCGGAGTTCTACGAGCAGTACTTC.

V usage is TRBV6-6 and J usage is TRBJ2-7; possibly TRBD1 for D (6 bases). The germline V gene has CDR1 MNHNY and CDR2 SVGAGI (reference sequence). V lost 6 bases, J lost 3 bases, and 15 bases lay in between. This CDR3 is 14 amino acids long. The CDR3 is CASRPRDINYEQYF. The CDR3 DNA is TGTGCCAGCAGGCCCCGGGACATCAACTACGAGCAGTACTTC.

V usage is TRBV5-6 and J usage is TRBJ2-7; the D gene is possibly TRBD1 (5 bases). The ends were cut back, 0 bases at V and 6 bases at J, with 13 bases in the middle. Germline CDR1 and CDR2: SGHDT and YYEEEE. The CDR3 contains 14 residues. DNA for the CDR3: TGTGCCAGCAGCTTGGGGGCAGGGTTGGGCGAGCAGTACTTC. It is translated as CASSLGAGLGEQYF.

This chain links TRBV29-1 with TRBJ1-2; 7 positions match TRBD1. The CDR3 is 12 residues long. Looked up from germline, CDR1 is SQVTM and CDR2 is ANQGSEA. V was pared by 7 bases and J by 8 bases, with 10 bases of the junction left unmatched. The CDR3 nucleotides read TGCAGCGCTCAGGGGGGGGTTGGAGGCTACACCTTC. Translated: CSAQGGVGGYTF.

In its sample, this clone was seen once. The gene calls are TRBV11-1 and TRBJ2-1; TRBD2 is a possible D gene (6 bases). Per the germline V gene, CDR1 is SGHAT and CDR2 is FQDESV (reference sequence). Trimming took 5 bases from V and 3 from J, leaving 14 bases between them. This CDR3 is 15 amino acids long. The CDR3 DNA is TGTGCCAGCAGCCCGACTGGGACTCTCTACAATGAGCAGTTCTTC. Its protein product is CASSPTGTLYNEQFF.